The sequence of this T cell receptor (beta chain) was determined in a study of T-cell reconstitution after alpha-beta-depleted transplantation in children (dated by TCRdb to about 2016). Broadly, across the study: Using TCR repertoire profiling, the study quantitatively followed how T-cell immune reconstitution unfolded in children after TCRalphabeta/CD19-depleted allogeneic hematopoietic cell transplantation. Results the study describes overall, beyond this receptor: The frequencies of hyperexpanded clones fell over the following months, and after one year, T-cell counts and TCRbeta diversity were mostly attributed to newly produced T cells. In some patients, the high TCRbeta diversity seen at day 60 was put down to recipient T cells and intrathymic progenitors that had survived conditioning. The apparently early recovery of alphabetaT-cell counts about two months after transplant reportedly depended on only several hundred rapidly expanded clones that came from non-depleted graft cells.

The library was produced with PCR. The run used an Illumina HiSeq 2500. To normalize quantification of the TCRbeta repertoire, the TCR libraries were built with molecular barcoding that relied on unique molecular identifiers. The raw public data were reprocessed by TCRdb itself: fastp quality trimming at Q25, MiXCR clonotype calling, in-frame beta chains only. Here each entry gathers all rows of one CDR3 protein and keeps the most common genes and DNA. This sample is represented by about 640,000 distinct CDR3 sequences; over 10% of them were singletons. About 2% of the sample is taken by the ten largest. In this sample, this clonotype turned up a few times. The target of this receptor is not known. One base away there is no much larger clone; base qualities are not given. V trim: 5 bases; J trim: 0 bases; unmatched bases: 11. Measured from the cysteine to the phenylalanine, the CDR3 is 19 residues long. Only CDR3 DNA is held: 57 bases, read in frame from base 1. CDR1 and CDR2 (SGHTA, FQGTGA) derive from the germline V gene.

Read against the paper, the sample's treatment or condition label means: allogeneic hematopoietic cell transplantation with graft depleted of TCRalphabeta T cells and CD19 B cells. TCRalphabeta/CD19-depleted allogeneic hematopoietic cell grafts were given to the transplant recipients, all of whom were children. The source is a male patient aged 10 to 17 who had a stem cell transplant for acute myeloid leukemia, so the T cells may come from the graft donor. This material consisted of PBMCs, mostly from graft donor cells, taken 360 days after TCRalphabeta/CD19-depleted stem cell transplant. Recombination connected TRBV7-3 to TRBJ2-1; a stretch of 12 junction bases matches TRBD2. Here is the DNA: TGTGCCAGCAGCCCCCGACTAGCGGGAGTAGGGGGCTCCTACAATGAGCAGTTCTTC. It translates to CASSPRLAGVGGSYNEQFF. Joined to the reference TRBV7-3 and TRBJ2-1 proteins, this CDR3 gives the full variable domain: GAGVSQTPSNKVTEKGKYVELRCDPISGHTALYWYRQSLGQGPEFLIYFQGTGAADDSGLPNDRFFAVRPEGSVSTLKIQRTERGDSAVYLCASSPRLAGVGGSYNEQFFGPGTRLTVL.